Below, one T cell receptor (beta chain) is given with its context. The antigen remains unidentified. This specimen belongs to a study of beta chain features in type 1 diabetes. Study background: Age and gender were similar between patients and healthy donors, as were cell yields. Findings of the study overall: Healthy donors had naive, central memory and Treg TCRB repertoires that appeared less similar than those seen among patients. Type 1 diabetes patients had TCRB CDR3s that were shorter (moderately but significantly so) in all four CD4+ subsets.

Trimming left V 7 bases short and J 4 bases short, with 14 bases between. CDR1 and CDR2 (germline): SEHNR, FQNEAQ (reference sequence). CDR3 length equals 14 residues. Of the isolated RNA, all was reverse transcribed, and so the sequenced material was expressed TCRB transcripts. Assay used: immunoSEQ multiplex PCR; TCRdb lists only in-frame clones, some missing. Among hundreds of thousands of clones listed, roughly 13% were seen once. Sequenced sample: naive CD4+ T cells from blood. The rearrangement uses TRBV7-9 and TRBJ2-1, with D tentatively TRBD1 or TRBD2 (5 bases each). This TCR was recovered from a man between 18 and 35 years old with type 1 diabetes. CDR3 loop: CASTTGTEYNEQFF. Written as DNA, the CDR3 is TGTGCCAGCACGACCGGGACCGAATACAATGAGCAGTTCTTC.